This paragraph covers one TCR beta chain sequence. The sample originates from a study of blood T cell repertoires in COVID-19. Patients of the Seattle cohort, enrolled during active infection, were followed longitudinally. Unmatched junction bases numbered 3, after V lost 3 bases and J lost 5 bases. The CDR3 runs to 13 residues. The germline V gene encodes CDR1 KGHSH and CDR2 LQKENI. Method: immunoSEQ multiplex PCR; TCRdb's copy keeps in-frame clones and lacks some. Among approximately 170,000 clones listed, about 88% were seen once. The chain has TRBV18 and TRBJ2-7, with 8 bases that match TRBD1. This TCR came from a woman aged 80 or older with COVID-19, enrolled during active disease. Sequencing was carried out using peripheral blood. DNA for the CDR3: TGTGCCAGCTCACCTGGGACAGGTAACGAGCAGTACTTC. This codes for CASSPGTGNEQYF.